These T cell receptor beta chains were read from a single sample in a study of T cell responses to AZD1222 COVID-19 vaccine. TCRdb keeps only in-frame clones here, not all; method: immunoSEQ multiplex PCR. The table records about 160,000 clones, around 90% of them present only once. The starting material was peripheral blood, obtained on day 0 of MenACWY control vaccination. The source of these receptors is an adult in good health. CDR3s include the opening cysteine and the closing phenylalanine or tryptophan. The D gene is left open where the match is weak. Size is stated for part of the rows, as once, few or many counts, or as a class when the clone is expanded.

TRBV6-5	-	once	TRBJ2-1	CASSYKYLNEQFF	TGTGCCAGCAGTTATAAGTATTTGAATGAGCAGTTCTTC
TRBV2	-	-	TRBJ2-5	CASSAQAQETQYF	TGTGCCAGCAGTGCCCAGGCCCAAGAGACCCAGTACTTC
TRBV30	TRBD1	-	TRBJ1-5	CASGTDSNQPQHF	TGTGCCTCTGGGACAGATAGCAATCAGCCCCAGCATTTT
TRBV27	-	-	TRBJ1-5	CASSLEDGRNQPQHF	TGTGCCAGCAGTTTAGAGGACGGCAGAAATCAGCCCCAGCATTTT
TRBV11-1	TRBD2	-	TRBJ2-5	CASRRIAGETQYF	TGTGCCAGCAGGAGGATAGCGGGCGAGACCCAGTACTTC
TRBV5-4	TRBD2	-	TRBJ2-2	CASSWGQRQREAGELFF	TGTGCCAGCAGCTGGGGACAGCGCCAGCGGGAGGCCGGGGAGCTGTTTTTT
TRBV7-9	-	-	TRBJ1-1	CASSLRVEKNTEAFF	TGTGCCAGCAGCTTAAGGGTCGAGAAGAACACTGAAGCTTTCTTT
TRBV7-6	-	-	TRBJ2-2	CASSLGGLGAGELFF	TGTGCCAGCAGCTTAGGAGGTCTGGGAGCCGGGGAGCTGTTTTTT
TRBV24-1	TRBD1	-	TRBJ2-6	CATSDGGQAYSGANVLTF	TGTGCCACCAGTGATGGGGGACAGGCTTACTCTGGGGCCAACGTCCTGACTTTC
TRBV4-1	-	-	TRBJ1-2	CASSQDLGGAGGYTF	TGCGCCAGCAGCCAAGATCTCGGGGGGGCGGGTGGCTACACCTTC